One T cell receptor beta chain is described in this entry. Its antigen is as yet unknown. TCRdb used MiXCR to call clones anew from the PCR reads. Of 30,000 to 40,000 clones in the sample, approximately 15% were seen once. The data were taken from a study of metastatic and nonmetastatic thyroid tumors. Whole-study context: From malignant and benign thyroid patients, repertoires in blood and in tumor or nodule tissue were compared.

Whole-study results and caveats: When malignant thyroid tumors were compared with benign nodules, TCR beta diversity was reportedly significantly higher in the malignant tumors. This held in both blood and tumor samples.

There were no patients who had received any treatment before thyroid surgery. The CDR3 extends over 15 amino acids. The germline CDR1 and CDR2 sequences are DFQATT and SNEGSKA (reference sequence). V shed 4 bases and J 9 bases; nucleotides not matched to a gene: 14. The TCR was taken from a male donor with papillary thyroid cancer or a benign thyroid nodule (not recorded which). Some clones in this sample may be carry-over from other donors' samples. The sample taken for sequencing was blood. The rearrangement links TRBV20-1 to TRBJ2-1, with TRBD2 matching 8 bases. The CDR3 spells CSAKTGLAGGGEQFF. The CDR3 DNA is TGCAGTGCTAAAACCGGACTAGCCGGGGGGGGTGAGCAGTTCTTC.